The rows below give T cell receptor beta chains drawn from one sample of a study of Graves' ophthalmopathy and Graves' hyperthyroidism. TCRdb analysed the multiplex PCR reads with MiXCR anew, one entry per CDR3 protein. The data hold 500,000 to 600,000 distinct CDR3 sequences, with under 45% observed a single time. Material for sequencing was peripheral blood or thyroid tissue (not recorded which). The receptors were gathered from an adult man with Graves' hyperthyroidism. Both conserved end residues are part of each CDR3. A D gene is named only where the DNA matches it firmly. Rows give clone size only sometimes, using once, few, many, or a class for an expanded clone.

size: few; V: TRBV5-1; J: TRBJ2-7; D: TRBD1; DNA: TGCGCCAGCAGCTCCTCTGGGACAGGGGTCTACGAGCAGTACTTC; CDR3: CASSSSGTGVYEQYF
size: once; V: TRBV7-9; J: TRBJ2-5; D: TRBD2; DNA: TGTGCCAGCAGCGTGACTAGCGGGGTGTTGGAGACCCAGTACTTC; CDR3: CASSVTSGVLETQYF
size: NA; V: TRBV20-1; J: TRBJ1-1; D: TRBD1; DNA: TGCAGTGCTAGAGGGCGGGCAGGGGGCAATGAGCAGTTCTTT; CDR3: CSARGRAGGNEQFF
size: NA; V: TRBV10-3; J: TRBJ1-4; D: NA; DNA: TGTGCCATCAGTGATGGGGCTGAAAAACTGTTTTTC; CDR3: CAISDGAEKLFF
size: few; V: TRBV7-2; J: TRBJ1-6; D: NA; DNA: TGTGCCAGCAACGAACTCTATAATTCACCCCTCCACTTT; CDR3: CASNELYNSPLHF
size: NA; V: TRBV5-4; J: TRBJ2-7; D: NA; DNA: TGTGCCAGCAGCCTAAGGAGAAATGAGCAGTACTTC; CDR3: CASSLRRNEQYF
size: NA; V: TRBV24-1; J: TRBJ2-5; D: NA; DNA: TGTGCCACCAGCGGGTCCAGGGGTTGGCCACAAGAGACCCAGTACTTC; CDR3: CATSGSRGWPQETQYF
size: NA; V: TRBV4-2; J: TRBJ2-5; D: TRBD2; DNA: TGTGCCAGCAGCCAAGACGGTGGCGGGGGCCAAGAGACCCAGTACTTC; CDR3: CASSQDGGGGQETQYF
size: NA; V: TRBV7-9; J: TRBJ2-5; D: TRBD1; DNA: TGTGCCAGCAGCTTAGGGCATGCGCGTAGGACAGGGGGCGAGACCCAGTACTTC; CDR3: CASSLGHARRTGGETQYF
size: NA; V: TRBV15; J: TRBJ2-1; D: NA; DNA: TGTGCCACCAGCAGAGGACGGTACAATGAGCAGTTCTTC; CDR3: CATSRGRYNEQFF
size: NA; V: TRBV24-1; J: TRBJ2-1; D: NA; DNA: TGTGCCACCAGTGACCCTAGCGTGAACAATGAGCAGTTCTTC; CDR3: CATSDPSVNNEQFF
size: many; V: TRBV7-9; J: TRBJ2-2; D: TRBD1; DNA: TGTGCCAGCAGCTTCGACAGGGGAACCGGGGAGCTGTTTTTT; CDR3: CASSFDRGTGELFF
size: once; V: TRBV15; J: TRBJ2-7; D: NA; DNA: TGTGCCACCAGCAGCTTGGCCCCGGGGCCGTACGAGCAGTACTTC; CDR3: CATSSLAPGPYEQYF
size: NA; V: TRBV6-1; J: TRBJ1-6; D: TRBD1; DNA: TGTGCCAGCAGTTATGACAGGGTAGGAAATTCACCCCTCCACTTT; CDR3: CASSYDRVGNSPLHF
size: many; V: TRBV4-1; J: TRBJ2-7; D: NA; DNA: TGCGCCAGCAGCCAAGGGCAGTCGCGAAGCTACGAGCAGTACTTC; CDR3: CASSQGQSRSYEQYF
size: many; V: TRBV10-2; J: TRBJ1-5; D: NA; DNA: TGCGCCAGCAGTGATAGGGTTGGGGTAGGTCCCGATAGCAATCAGCCCCAGCATTTT; CDR3: CASSDRVGVGPDSNQPQHF
size: many; V: TRBV19; J: TRBJ1-5; D: TRBD1; DNA: TGTGCCAGTAGGGGCAGGGGGGGCGGCAATCAGCCCCAGCATTTT; CDR3: CASRGRGGGNQPQHF
size: NA; V: TRBV11-2; J: TRBJ1-5; D: TRBD1; DNA: TGTGCCAGCAGCTTCTCCGGGACAGCCAATCAGCCCCAGCATTTT; CDR3: CASSFSGTANQPQHF
size: many; V: TRBV20-1; J: TRBJ1-3; D: NA; DNA: TGCAGCGCCCCTTTCTCTGGAAACACCATATATTTT; CDR3: CSAPFSGNTIYF
size: many; V: TRBV14; J: TRBJ1-2; D: NA; DNA: TGTGCCAGCAGCCAAGATATAAACTATGGCTACACCTTC; CDR3: CASSQDINYGYTF
size: many; V: TRBV6-6; J: TRBJ2-5; D: TRBD1; DNA: TGTGCCAGCAGGGATCACGGGACAGCACAAGAGACCCAGTACTTC; CDR3: CASRDHGTAQETQYF
size: NA; V: TRBV19; J: TRBJ2-7; D: NA; DNA: TGTGCCAGCCAATCGGGGCAGGGTTCGGCCTACGAGCAGTACTTC; CDR3: CASQSGQGSAYEQYF
size: many; V: TRBV5-1; J: TRBJ2-7; D: NA; DNA: TGCGCCAGCAGCTTGGCGGCAGGGTCTCTCTACGAGCAGTACTTC; CDR3: CASSLAAGSLYEQYF
size: NA; V: TRBV20-1; J: TRBJ2-5; D: NA; DNA: TGCAGTGCTGGGAACGGGGCAGCCTCGGAGACCCAGTACTTC; CDR3: CSAGNGAASETQYF
size: many; V: TRBV7-9; J: TRBJ1-2; D: NA; DNA: TGTGCCAGCAGGAAAACAGCGAACCCGAACTATGGCTACACCTTC; CDR3: CASRKTANPNYGYTF
size: NA; V: TRBV7-9; J: TRBJ1-1; D: TRBD1; DNA: TGTGCCAGCAGCTTAACAGGGGCGAGTGAAGCTTTCTTT; CDR3: CASSLTGASEAFF
size: many; V: TRBV5-1; J: TRBJ1-1; D: NA; DNA: TGCGCCAGCAGCTTGATGCCGGGGAACACTGAAGCTTTCTTT; CDR3: CASSLMPGNTEAFF
size: many; V: TRBV7-9; J: TRBJ2-7; D: TRBD2; DNA: TGTGCCAGCAGCTTCGCTAGCGGGACCTACGAGCAGTACTTC; CDR3: CASSFASGTYEQYF
size: many; V: TRBV20-1; J: TRBJ1-2; D: NA; DNA: TGCAGTGCTAGAGAAGGGCAGCTCGGGGTCTACACCTTC; CDR3: CSAREGQLGVYTF
size: NA; V: TRBV19; J: TRBJ2-2; D: TRBD1; DNA: TGTGCCAGTAGTCTACAGGGGGGCGCCGGGGAGCTGTTTTTT; CDR3: CASSLQGGAGELFF
size: many; V: TRBV5-8; J: TRBJ2-5; D: TRBD1; DNA: TGTGCCAGCAGCTTGGGAACAGGGGGCGGGGAGACCCAGTACTTC; CDR3: CASSLGTGGGETQYF
size: many; V: TRBV7-9; J: TRBJ2-7; D: TRBD2; DNA: TGTGCCAGCAGCCCGGCGGGGGACGCCAACTACGAGCAGTACTTC; CDR3: CASSPAGDANYEQYF
size: NA; V: TRBV2; J: TRBJ1-5; D: TRBD1; DNA: TGTGCCAGCAGAGGGACAGCTTTTAGCAATCAGCCCCAGCATTTT; CDR3: CASRGTAFSNQPQHF
size: few; V: TRBV4-1; J: TRBJ1-4; D: NA; DNA: TGCGCCAGCAGCCACCCCGGGACGACCCTGTTTTTT; CDR3: CASSHPGTTLFF
size: NA; V: TRBV12-3/TRBV12-4; J: TRBJ1-2; D: NA; DNA: TGTGCCAGCAGTTTAGCGTGGCCGGGTGGAGGCTACACCTTC; CDR3: CASSLAWPGGGYTF
size: few; V: TRBV7-9; J: TRBJ1-2; D: NA; DNA: TGTGCCAGCAGTCTCCTCAACGGTCGTGGCTACACCTTC; CDR3: CASSLLNGRGYTF
size: once; V: TRBV4-1; J: TRBJ2-7; D: NA; DNA: TGCGCCAGCAGCCAATCCCCCCGGGGGCCCTACGAGCAGTACTTC; CDR3: CASSQSPRGPYEQYF
size: once; V: TRBV20-1; J: TRBJ1-6; D: TRBD1; DNA: TGCAGTGCTCGGGACAGGGGCATCTATAATTCACCCCTCCACTTT; CDR3: CSARDRGIYNSPLHF
size: few; V: TRBV2; J: TRBJ2-7; D: NA; DNA: TGTGCCAGCAGTTTTCGGGCCCCTCGCTACGAGCAGTACTTC; CDR3: CASSFRAPRYEQYF
size: many; V: TRBV12-3/TRBV12-4; J: TRBJ1-3; D: NA; DNA: TGTGCCAGCAGTTTCAGGGTTGGAAACACCATATATTTT; CDR3: CASSFRVGNTIYF
size: NA; V: TRBV7-8; J: TRBJ1-5; D: TRBD1; DNA: TGTGCCAGCAGCCGGACAGGGGTTCCAGCCCAGCATTTT; CDR3: CASSRTGVPAQHF
size: many; V: TRBV10-3; J: TRBJ1-2; D: NA; DNA: TGTGCCATCAGTGAGTCTCACAGTCCTAACTATGGCTACACCTTC; CDR3: CAISESHSPNYGYTF
size: NA; V: TRBV19; J: TRBJ1-4; D: NA; DNA: TGTGCCAGTAGTGAAGGGAACCGCGAAAAACTGTTTTTT; CDR3: CASSEGNREKLFF